This T cell receptor (beta chain) was obtained from a study of radiation and T cells in renal cell carcinoma. TCRdb keeps only in-frame clones here, not all; method: immunoSEQ multiplex PCR. The sample comprises 70,000 to 95,000 clones, 70% to 85% of which are singletons, and 5% to 7.5% rests with the top ten. Trimming pared 6 bases from V and 5 bases from J, leaving 7 bases between. This CDR3 region has 11 residues. Per germline, CDR1 DFQATT and CDR2 SNEGSKA (reference sequence). Noted time point: baseline pretreatment blood. The treatment is: 15 Gy SBRT to primary tumor, nephrectomy 4 weeks later. This receptor was identified in a man aged 55 to 69 with renal cell carcinoma. This material consisted of blood, taken from a patient whose treatment included radiotherapy and nephrectomy. The chain joins TRBV20-1 to TRBJ1-4; D gene unclear. The CDR3 sequence is CSAPGNEKLFF. CDR3 in DNA: TGCAGTGCCCCCGGGAATGAAAAACTGTTTTTT.